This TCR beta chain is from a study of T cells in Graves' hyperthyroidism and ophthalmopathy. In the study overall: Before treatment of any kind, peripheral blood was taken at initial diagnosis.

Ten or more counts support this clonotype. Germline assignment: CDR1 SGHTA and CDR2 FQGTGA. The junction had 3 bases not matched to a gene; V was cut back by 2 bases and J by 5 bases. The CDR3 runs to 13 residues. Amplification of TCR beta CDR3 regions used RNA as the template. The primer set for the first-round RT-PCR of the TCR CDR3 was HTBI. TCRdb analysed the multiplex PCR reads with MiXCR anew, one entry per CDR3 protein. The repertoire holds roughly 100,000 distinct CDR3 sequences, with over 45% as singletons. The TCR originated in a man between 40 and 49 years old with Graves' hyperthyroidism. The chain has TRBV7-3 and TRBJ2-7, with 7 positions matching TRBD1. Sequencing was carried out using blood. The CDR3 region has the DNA TGTGCCAGCAGCTTAGAGACAGGGCACGAGCAGTACTTC. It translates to CASSLETGHEQYF.